This T cell receptor beta chain was observed in a study of blood T cell repertoires in COVID-19. Looking at the study overall: COVID-19 samples, acute and convalescent, were from the United States, Italy and Spain. Sample material is recorded as cDNA or gDNA derived from T cells, B-cell-depleted T cells, or PBMCs.

The germline V gene has CDR1 SGHTA and CDR2 FQGTGA. The CDR3 totals 13 residues. Trimming removed 5 bases at V and 4 bases at J, with 12 bases between. Authors' methods: Amplification from reference gene primers served as the basis for estimated nucleated cell counts. Assay used: immunoSEQ multiplex PCR; TCRdb lists only in-frame clones, some missing. Clone size and the V and J calls come from that table; the DNA yielded D and trimming. The sample comprises more than 150,000 clones, about 86% of which are singletons, and 5.5% to 7% rests with the top ten. The receptor was derived from a man in his fifties or sixties with active or convalescent COVID-19. J is TRBJ2-7 and V is TRBV7-3, with TRBD1 as a possible D gene (5 bases). Sequences were obtained from peripheral blood. This chain's CDR3 is CASSEGASYEQYF. In nucleotides, the CDR3 is TGTGCCAGCAGCGAAGGGGCTTCGTACGAGCAGTACTTC. The entire variable domain, with the rest obtained from reference TRBV7-3 and TRBJ2-7, is as follows: GAGVSQTPSNKVTEKGKYVELRCDPISGHTALYWYRQSLGQGPEFLIYFQGTGAADDSGLPNDRFFAVRPEGSVSTLKIQRTERGDSAVYLCASSEGASYEQYFGPGTRLTVT.